This T cell receptor (beta chain) was retrieved from a study of Ad26.COV2.S vaccination and SARS-CoV-2 variants. Study in general: In the COV1001 trial, the donor was in the Ad26.COV2.S arm.

The CDR3 totals 17 residues. With V trimmed by 5 bases and J by 0 bases, 9 bases remained unmatched. Germline V lookup: CDR1 SGHAT, CDR2 FQNNGV. Noted treatment: around 19 received Ad26.COV2.S at low or high dose, single or two shots; about 5 received placebo; per-sample allocation not given. It was on day 63 after the first vaccine or placebo injection that samples were taken. Vaccination used an Ad26 vector expressing Wuhan-strain SARS-CoV-2 spike. Only in-frame clones appear in the TCRdb table, and some are missing; sequencing was by immunoSEQ multiplex PCR. The table lists hundreds of thousands of clones, around 82% of them singletons.

This TCR came from a person aged 18-65 years who received the Ad26.COV2.S COVID-19 vaccine or a placebo. The chain uses TRBV11-2 and TRBJ1-5; 8 positions match TRBD1. This specimen was peripheral blood, taken in a trial of Ad26.COV2.S vaccine versus placebo. CDR3 region: CASSMTGDGYSNQPQHF. In DNA, the CDR3 is TGTGCCAGCAGCATGACAGGGGACGGCTATAGCAATCAGCCCCAGCATTTT.